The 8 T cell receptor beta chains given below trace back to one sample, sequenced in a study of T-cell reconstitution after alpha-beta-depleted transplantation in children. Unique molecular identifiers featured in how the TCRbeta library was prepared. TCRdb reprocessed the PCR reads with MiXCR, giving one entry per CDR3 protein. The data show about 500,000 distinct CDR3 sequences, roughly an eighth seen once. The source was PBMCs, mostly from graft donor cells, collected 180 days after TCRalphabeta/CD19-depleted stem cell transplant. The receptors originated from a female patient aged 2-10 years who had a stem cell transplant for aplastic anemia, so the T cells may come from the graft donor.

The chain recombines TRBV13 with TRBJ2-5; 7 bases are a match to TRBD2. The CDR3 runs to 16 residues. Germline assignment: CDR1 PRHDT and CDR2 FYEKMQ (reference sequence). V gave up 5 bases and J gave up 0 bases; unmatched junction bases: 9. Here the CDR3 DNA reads TGTGCCAGCAGCCATGCGCGGGGGAGATACCAAGAGACCCAGTACTTC. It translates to CASSHARGRYQETQYF.

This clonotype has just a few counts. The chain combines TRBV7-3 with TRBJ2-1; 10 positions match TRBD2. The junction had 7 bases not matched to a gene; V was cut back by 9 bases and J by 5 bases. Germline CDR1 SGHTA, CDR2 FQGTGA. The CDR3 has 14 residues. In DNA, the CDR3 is TGTGCCAGTACGTGGCTAGCGGGAGACAATGAGCAGTTCTTC. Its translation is CASTWLAGDNEQFF.

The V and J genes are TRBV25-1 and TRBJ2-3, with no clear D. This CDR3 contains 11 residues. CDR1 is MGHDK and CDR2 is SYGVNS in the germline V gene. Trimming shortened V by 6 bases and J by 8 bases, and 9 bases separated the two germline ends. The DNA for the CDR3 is TGTGCCAGCAGAAACACGGGTACGCAGTATTTT. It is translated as CASRNTGTQYF.

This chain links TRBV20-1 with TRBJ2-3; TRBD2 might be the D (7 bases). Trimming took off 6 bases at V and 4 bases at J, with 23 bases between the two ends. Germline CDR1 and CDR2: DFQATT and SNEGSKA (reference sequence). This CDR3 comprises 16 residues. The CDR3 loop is CSARPTGGLWADTQYF. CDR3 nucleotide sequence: TGCAGTGCCCGCCCTACGGGGGGCTTATGGGCAGATACGCAGTATTTT.

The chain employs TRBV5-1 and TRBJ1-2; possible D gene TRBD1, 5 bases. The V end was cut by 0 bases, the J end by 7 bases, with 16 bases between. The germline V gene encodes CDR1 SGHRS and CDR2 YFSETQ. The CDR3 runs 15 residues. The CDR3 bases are TGCGCCAGCAGCTTGGCGCCCCGGGACCTGGGTGGCTACACCTTC. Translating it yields CASSLAPRDLGGYTF. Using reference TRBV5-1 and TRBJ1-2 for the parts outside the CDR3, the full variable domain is KAGVTQTPRYLIKTRGQQVTLSCSPISGHRSVSWYQQTPGQGLQFLFEYFSETQRNKGNFPGRFSGRQFSNSRSEMNVSTLELGDSALYLCASSLAPRDLGGYTFGSGTRLTVV.

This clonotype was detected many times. The CDR3 DNA reads as TGTGCCAGCAGCAACCCCGTAGAGGCGAGGGGAGAAAACATTCAGTACTTC. Amino acids: CASSNPVEARGENIQYF. The chain employs TRBV21-1 and TRBJ2-4; the D call of TRBD2 is as the table states it, not checked on the DNA. TRBV21-1 is termed a pseudogene. The length of the CDR3 is 17 residues.

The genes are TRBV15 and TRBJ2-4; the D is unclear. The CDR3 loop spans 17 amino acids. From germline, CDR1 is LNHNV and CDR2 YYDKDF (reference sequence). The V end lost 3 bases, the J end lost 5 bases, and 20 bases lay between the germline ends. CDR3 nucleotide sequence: TGTGCCACCAGCAGCCCCAGGCCCCGGGCCAACCAAAACATTCAGTACTTC. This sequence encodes CATSSPRPRANQNIQYF.

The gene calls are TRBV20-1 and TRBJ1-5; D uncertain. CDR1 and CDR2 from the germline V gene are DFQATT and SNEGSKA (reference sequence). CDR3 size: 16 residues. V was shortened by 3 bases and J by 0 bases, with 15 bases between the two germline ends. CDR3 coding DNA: TGCAGTGCTAGTCGACGGGTAGGCCGTAGCAATCAGCCCCAGCATTTT. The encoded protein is CSASRRVGRSNQPQHF.